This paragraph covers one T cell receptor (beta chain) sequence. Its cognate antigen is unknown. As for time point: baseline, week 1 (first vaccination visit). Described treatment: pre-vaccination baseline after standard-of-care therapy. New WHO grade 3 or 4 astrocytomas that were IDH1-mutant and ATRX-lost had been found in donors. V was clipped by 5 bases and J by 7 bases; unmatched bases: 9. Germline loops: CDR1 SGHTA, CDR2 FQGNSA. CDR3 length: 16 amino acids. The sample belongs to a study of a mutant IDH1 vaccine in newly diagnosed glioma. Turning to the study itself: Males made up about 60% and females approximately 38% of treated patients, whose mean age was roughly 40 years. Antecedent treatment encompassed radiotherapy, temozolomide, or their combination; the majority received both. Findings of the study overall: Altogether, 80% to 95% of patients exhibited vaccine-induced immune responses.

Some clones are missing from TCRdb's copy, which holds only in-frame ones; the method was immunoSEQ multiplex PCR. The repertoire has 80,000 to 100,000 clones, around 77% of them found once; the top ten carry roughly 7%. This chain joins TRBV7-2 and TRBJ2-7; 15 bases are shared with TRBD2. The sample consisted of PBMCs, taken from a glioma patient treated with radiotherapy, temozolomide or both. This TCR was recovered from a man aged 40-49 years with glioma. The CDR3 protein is CASSAGLAGGRLEQYF. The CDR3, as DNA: TGTGCCAGCAGCGCAGGACTAGCGGGGGGGCGGCTTGAGCAGTACTTC.